This record looks at one T cell receptor (beta chain) sequence and its context. The trim removed 7 bases at V and 4 bases at J, leaving 12 bases unmatched. Germline V CDR1 and CDR2: MNHEY, SMNVEV (reference sequence). This CDR3 region has 15 residues. Expressed TCRB transcripts got sequenced, as all isolated RNA was reverse transcribed. TCRdb's table, derived via immunoSEQ multiplex PCR, lists solely in-frame clones and lacks some. The sample holds about 930,000 clones, 17% seen once. This record belongs to a study of beta chain features in type 1 diabetes. Source material: naive CD4+ T cells from blood. This TCR came from a woman under 30 in good health. The chain combines TRBV27 with TRBJ1-1; TRBD1 aligns across 7 bases. Here the CDR3 DNA reads TGTGCCAGCACCCCTTGGGGCAGGGGGATCACTGAAGCTTTCTTT. It specifies CASTPWGRGITEAFF.